The 20 T cell receptor beta chains presented below share a single source sample, sequenced in a study of a mutant IDH1 vaccine in newly diagnosed glioma. Repertoires were generated with immunoSEQ multiplex PCR, while TCRdb's copy carries only in-frame clones and drops some. The sample carries some 40,000 clones, roughly 70% recorded once. The antigens of these receptors remain unknown. The time point: week 47, end of study. Doses consisted of 300 ug of mutant IDH1 20-mer peptide each, paired with topical imiquimod. The sequencing used PBMCs, collected from a glioma patient whose treatment included an IDH1 peptide vaccine. These receptor sequences come from a middle-aged man with glioma.

CDR3: CASSSGGGQPQHF. DNA of the CDR3: TGTGCCAGCAGCTCCGGGGGGGGGCAGCCCCAGCATTTT. The genes are TRBV7-2 and TRBJ1-5, with D perhaps TRBD1 (5 bases). This CDR3 is 13 amino acids long. Trimming removed 4 bases from V and 7 bases from J, with 11 bases in between. Germline CDR1 SGHTA, CDR2 FQGNSA.

There are a few counts of this clone. The rearrangement joins TRBV5-6 to TRBJ2-7; D remains unclear. V lost 4 bases to trimming and J lost 0 bases, with 11 bases between them. This CDR3 is 14 amino acids long. Germline V CDR1 and CDR2: SGHDT, YYEEEE. The CDR3 DNA reads TGTGCCAGCAGCCCCTCCTATCTCTCCTACGAGCAGTACGTC. Its protein product is CASSPSYLSYEQYV.

The chain links TRBV7-7 to TRBJ2-5; TRBD1 agrees at 7 bases. The V segment lost 5 bases and the J segment 1 base; nucleotides outside the gene matches: 4. CDR1 is SSHAT and CDR2 is FNYEAQ in the germline V gene (reference sequence). The CDR3 runs to 14 residues. The DNA of the CDR3 is TGTGCCAGCAGCGTAGGGGGCTCCCAAGAGACCCAGTACTTC. Translating gives CASSVGGSQETQYF.

This clone was recorded a few times. V gene TRBV4-1 combines with J gene TRBJ1-1; D remains unclear. V was pared by 0 bases and J by 4 bases, with 12 bases between. The CDR3 totals 15 residues. Looked up from germline, CDR1 is MGHRA and CDR2 is YSYEKL. CDR3 nucleotides: TGCGCCAGCAGCCAAGAGCGGGTCCGTACCACTGAAGCTTTCTTT. It translates to CASSQERVRTTEAFF.

V usage is TRBV7-9 and J usage is TRBJ1-1; D ambiguous. The V gene lost 8 bases and the J gene lost 8 bases, with 12 bases spanning the gap. The length of the CDR3 is 11 residues. Germline V gene sequence: CDR1 SEHNR, CDR2 FQNEAQ (reference sequence). The chain's CDR3 is CASGVTGEAFF. CDR3 nucleotides: TGTGCCAGCGGGGTGACGGGGGAAGCTTTCTTT.

This chain connects TRBV27 to TRBJ1-4; 7 positions match TRBD1. V shed 3 bases, J shed 8 bases, and the junction held 6 bases outside the gene matches. Germline CDR1 reads MNHEY; CDR2 reads SMNVEV (reference sequence). This CDR3 is 14 amino acids long. CDR3 region: CASSFERTGEKLFF. The CDR3 region has the DNA TGTGCCAGCAGTTTTGAAAGGACAGGAGAAAAACTGTTTTTT.

The chain carries TRBV6-5 and TRBJ2-3; 9 bases align to TRBD1. From germline, CDR1 is MNHEY and CDR2 SVGAGI. Trimming at V came to 2 bases and at J to 7 bases, leaving 4 bases not matched to a gene. The CDR3 loop spans 14 amino acids. The CDR3: CASSYRGQGHTQYF. The DNA of the CDR3 is TGTGCCAGCAGTTACAGGGGACAGGGTCATACGCAGTATTTT.

This chain connects TRBV7-6 to TRBJ2-7; no firm D call. The CDR3 runs to 14 residues. CDR1 is SGHVS, CDR2 FNYEAQ, per germline. V lost 1 base and J 2 bases, leaving 9 bases between the germline ends. The CDR3 coding sequence is TGTGCCAGCAGCTTAGTGGGTTTCGCCTACGAGCAGTACTTC. It encodes CASSLVGFAYEQYF. The full variable domain, rest sourced from reference TRBV7-6 and TRBJ2-7, is GAGVSQSPRYKVTKRGQDVALRCDPISGHVSLYWYRQALGQGPEFLTYFNYEAQQDKSGLPNDRFSAERPEGSISTLTIQRTEQRDSAMYRCASSLVGFAYEQYFGPGTRLTVT.

V is TRBV11-3 and J is TRBJ2-7; a weak D match, TRBD1 (6 bases). CDR1 SGHNT and CDR2 YENEEA come from the germline V gene. Trimming took 2 bases from V and 6 from J, leaving 8 bases between them. The CDR3 spans 12 residues. The CDR3 sequence is CASSLSGAEQYV. CDR3 sequence (DNA): TGTGCCAGCAGCTTATCAGGGGCCGAGCAGTACGTC.

This clone has more than one count but fewer than ten. Germline and junction disagree at one end, which may indicate a read error. The chain uses TRBV18 and TRBJ2-3; D is undetermined. The CDR3 runs 14 residues. Germline V CDR1 and CDR2: KGHSH, LQKENI. The CDR3 DNA sequence: TGTGCCAGCTCCCCACCCTTGGGCACAGATACGCAGTATTTT. Its translation: CASSPPLGTDTQYF. Together with reference TRBV18 and TRBJ2-3, the CDR3 gives the full variable domain: NAGVMQNPRHLVRRRGQEARLRCSPMKGHSHVYWYRQLPEEGLKFMVYLQKENIIDESGMPKERFSAEFPKEGPSILRIQQVVRGDSAAYFCASSPPLGTDTQYFGPGTRLTVL.

V is TRBV7-9 and J is TRBJ1-1; D remains unclear. This CDR3 has 16 residues. Between the trimmed V and J ends, which lost 5 bases and 1 base, there was a span of 17 bases. The germline CDR1 and CDR2 sequences are SEHNR and FQNEAQ (reference sequence). CDR3 residues: CASSPLAPRKNTEAFF. CDR3 DNA sequence: TGTGCCAGCAGCCCCCTCGCTCCGCGGAAGAACACTGAAGCTTTCTTT.

The gene calls are TRBV7-8 and TRBJ1-6; 8 nucleotides line up with TRBD1. V lost 5 bases and J lost 0; bases outside the gene matches: 0. Germline CDR1 and CDR2: SGHVS and FQNEAQ. The CDR3 spans 15 residues. Here the CDR3 reads CASSQGASYNSPLHF. CDR3 nucleotide sequence: TGTGCCAGCAGCCAGGGGGCCTCCTATAATTCACCCCTCCACTTT.

The CDR3: CASSLAVVDYNEQFF. DNA of the CDR3: TGTGCCAGCAGCTTAGCGGTTGTTGACTACAATGAGCAGTTCTTC. The chain couples TRBV7-2 to TRBJ2-1; D gene ambiguous. V was trimmed by 0 bases and J by 3 bases, leaving 9 bases between them. The CDR3 is made up of 15 amino acids. Germline lookup yields CDR1 SGHTA and CDR2 FQGNSA.

The chain is built from TRBV27 and TRBJ1-2; D uncertain. Trimming took 3 bases from V and 4 from J, leaving 9 bases between them. Germline V gene data show CDR1 as MNHEY and CDR2 as SMNVEV (reference sequence). This CDR3 spans 13 amino acids. The CDR3: CASSLKGAYGYTF. As DNA, the CDR3 is TGTGCCAGCAGTTTGAAAGGAGCCTATGGCTACACCTTC.

The V call is TRBV19, the J call TRBJ2-7, with unresolved D. V shed 0 bases and J shed 2 bases, with 14 bases lying between them. Per the germline V gene, CDR1 is LNHDA and CDR2 is SQIVND (reference sequence). The CDR3 contains 16 residues. CDR3 DNA sequence: TGTGCCAGTAGTATAGATCCAACCGGCCTGGCCTACGAGCAGTACTTC. It codes for CASSIDPTGLAYEQYF.

This clone has a handful of counts. V and J are TRBV6-4 and TRBJ2-3; tentatively, D is TRBD1 or TRBD2 (6 bases each). V was cut by 2 bases and J by 3 bases, with 9 bases left in between. This CDR3 region has 14 residues. Germline V gene sequence: CDR1 MRHNA, CDR2 SNTAGT. The CDR3 loop is CASSDGGPTDTQYF. DNA of the CDR3: TGTGCCAGCAGTGACGGGGGGCCAACAGATACGCAGTATTTT.

The chain uses TRBV5-1 and TRBJ2-3, with a tentative D call TRBD1 (5 bases). CDR3 length equals 14 residues. The V and J ends lost 4 bases and 2 bases respectively, with 11 bases between them. The germline V gene encodes CDR1 SGHRS and CDR2 YFSETQ. The CDR3 nucleotides read TGCGCCAGCAGCCCTGGACACCCCACAGATACGCAGTATTTT. Protein sequence: CASSPGHPTDTQYF.

The V and J genes are TRBV6-1 and TRBJ2-1; D remains unclear. V dropped 3 bases and J dropped 7 bases, with 19 bases sitting between them. The germline V gene has CDR1 MNHNS and CDR2 SASEGT. This CDR3 spans 16 amino acids. This CDR3 is CASSDNFRRLGNEQFF. The CDR3 DNA reads TGTGCCAGCAGTGACAATTTCCGGCGACTTGGAAATGAGCAGTTCTTC.

This chain connects TRBV6-4 to TRBJ2-1; 10 nucleotides line up with TRBD1. Germline trimming cut 6 bases from V and 2 bases from J; bases unmatched to any gene: 4. Per the germline V gene, CDR1 is MRHNA and CDR2 is SNTAGT. CDR3 length equals 15 residues. Here the CDR3 reads CASSGQGGTYNEQFF. The CDR3 DNA is TGTGCCAGCAGCGGACAGGGGGGGACCTACAATGAGCAGTTCTTC.

The sample holds a few counts of this clone. The chain combines TRBV25-1 with TRBJ1-1; 7 bases are a match to TRBD1. The CDR3 has 15 amino acids. Losses at the gene ends were 3 bases for V and 2 bases for J; bases not matched to a gene: 6. Germline V lookup: CDR1 MGHDK, CDR2 SYGVNS. CDR3 nucleotides: TGTGCCAGCAGTGAGCCCGGGACAGAAAACACTGAAGCTTTCTTT. This encodes CASSEPGTENTEAFF.